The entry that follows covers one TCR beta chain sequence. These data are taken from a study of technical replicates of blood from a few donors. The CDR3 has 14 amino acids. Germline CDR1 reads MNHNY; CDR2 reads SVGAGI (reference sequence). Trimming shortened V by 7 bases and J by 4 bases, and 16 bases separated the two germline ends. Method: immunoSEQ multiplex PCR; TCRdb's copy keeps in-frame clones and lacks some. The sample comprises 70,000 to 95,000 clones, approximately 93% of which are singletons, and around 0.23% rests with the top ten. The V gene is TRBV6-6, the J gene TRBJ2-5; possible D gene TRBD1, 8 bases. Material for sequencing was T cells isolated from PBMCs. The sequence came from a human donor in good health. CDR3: CASKTGGGLETQYF. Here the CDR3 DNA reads TGTGCCAGCAAAACAGGGGGGGGCTTAGAGACCCAGTACTTC.